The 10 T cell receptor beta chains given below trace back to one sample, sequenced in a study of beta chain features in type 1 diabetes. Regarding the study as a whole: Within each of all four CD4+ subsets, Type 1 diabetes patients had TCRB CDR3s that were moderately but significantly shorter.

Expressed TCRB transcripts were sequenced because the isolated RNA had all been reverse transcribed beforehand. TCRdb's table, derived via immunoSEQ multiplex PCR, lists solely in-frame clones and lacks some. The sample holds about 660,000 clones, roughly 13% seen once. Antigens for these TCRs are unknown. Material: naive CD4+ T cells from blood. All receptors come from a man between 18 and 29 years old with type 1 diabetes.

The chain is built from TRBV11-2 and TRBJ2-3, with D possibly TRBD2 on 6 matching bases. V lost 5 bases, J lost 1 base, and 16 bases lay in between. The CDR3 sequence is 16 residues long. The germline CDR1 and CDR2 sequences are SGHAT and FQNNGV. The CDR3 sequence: CASSPRSGEGTDTQYF. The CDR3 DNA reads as TGTGCCAGCAGCCCGAGGTCGGGGGAGGGCACAGATACGCAGTATTTT.

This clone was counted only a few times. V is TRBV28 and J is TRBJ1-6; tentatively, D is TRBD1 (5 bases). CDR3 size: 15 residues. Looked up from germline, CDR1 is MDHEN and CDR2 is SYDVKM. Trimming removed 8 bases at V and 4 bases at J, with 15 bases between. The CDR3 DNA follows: TGTGCCAGCGTAGAAGGGGTTCCTTATAATTCACCCCTCCACTTT. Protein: CASVEGVPYNSPLHF. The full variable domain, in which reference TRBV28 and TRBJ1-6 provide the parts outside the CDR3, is DVKVTQSSRYLVKRTGEKVFLECVQDMDHENMFWYRQDPGLGLRLIYFSYDVKMKEKGDIPEGYSVSREKKERFSLILESASTNQTSMYLCASVEGVPYNSPLHFGNGTRLTVT.

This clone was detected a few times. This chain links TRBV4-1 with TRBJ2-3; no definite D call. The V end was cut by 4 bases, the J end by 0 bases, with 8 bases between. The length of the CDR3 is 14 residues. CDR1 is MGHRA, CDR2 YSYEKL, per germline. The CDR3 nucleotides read TGCGCCAGCAGCCGGAGTATTAGCACAGATACGCAGTATTTT. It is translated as CASSRSISTDTQYF.

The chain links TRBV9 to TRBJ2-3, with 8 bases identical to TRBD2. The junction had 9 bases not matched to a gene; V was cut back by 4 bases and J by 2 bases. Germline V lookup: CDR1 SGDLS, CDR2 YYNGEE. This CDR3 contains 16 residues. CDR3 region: CASSPGAGAPTDTQYF. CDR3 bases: TGTGCCAGCAGCCCAGGAGCGGGGGCCCCCACAGATACGCAGTATTTT.

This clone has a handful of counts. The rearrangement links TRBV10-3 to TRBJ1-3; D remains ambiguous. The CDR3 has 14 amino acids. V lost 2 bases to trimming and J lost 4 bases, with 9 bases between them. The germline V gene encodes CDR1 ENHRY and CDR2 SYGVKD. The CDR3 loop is CAISEGVPGNTIYF. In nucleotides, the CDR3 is TGTGCCATCAGTGAGGGGGTACCAGGAAACACCATATATTTT.

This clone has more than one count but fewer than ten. DNA of the CDR3: TGTGCCAGCGGTCCCGGGACAGGGGACCCAGAGACCCAGTACTTC. Translating gives CASGPGTGDPETQYF. The chain combines TRBV2 with TRBJ2-5, with TRBD1 matching over 10 bases. This CDR3 region has 15 residues. Germline V gives CDR1 SNHLY, CDR2 FYNNEI. With V trimmed by 8 bases and J by 4 bases, 10 bases remained unmatched.

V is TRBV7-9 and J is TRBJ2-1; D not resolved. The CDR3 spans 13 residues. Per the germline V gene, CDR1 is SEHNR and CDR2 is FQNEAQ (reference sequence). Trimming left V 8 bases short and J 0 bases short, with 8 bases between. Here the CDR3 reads CASPRGSYNEQFF. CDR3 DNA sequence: TGTGCCAGCCCGCGCGGCTCCTACAATGAGCAGTTCTTC.

CDR3: CASRSRNTGELFF. DNA of the CDR3: TGTGCCAGCAGAAGCAGAAACACCGGGGAGCTGTTTTTT. The chain recombines TRBV27 with TRBJ2-2; no firm D call. The CDR3 extends over 13 amino acids. V shed 6 bases and J shed 2 bases, with 7 bases lying between them. Germline V gives CDR1 MNHEY, CDR2 SMNVEV (reference sequence).

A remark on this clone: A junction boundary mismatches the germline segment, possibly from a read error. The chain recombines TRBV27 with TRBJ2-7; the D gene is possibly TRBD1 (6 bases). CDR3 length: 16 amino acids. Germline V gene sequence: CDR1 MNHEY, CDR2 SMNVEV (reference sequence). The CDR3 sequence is CASSLSNGFRQGFRHF. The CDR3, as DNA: TGTGCCAGCAGTTTAAGTAATGGGTTTAGGCAGGGGTTTCGACACTTC.

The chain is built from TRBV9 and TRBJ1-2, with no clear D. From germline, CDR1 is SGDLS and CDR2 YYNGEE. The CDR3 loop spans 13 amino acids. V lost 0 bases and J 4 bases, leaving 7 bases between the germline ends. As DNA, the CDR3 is TGTGCCAGCAGCGTAGTAAGCAGCTATGGCTACACCTTC. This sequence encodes CASSVVSSYGYTF.